A single sample gave rise to the 18 T cell receptor beta chains below, sequenced in a study of T-cell memory formation after mild COVID-19. TCRdb analysed the 5' RACE reads with MiXCR anew, one entry per CDR3 protein. The sample has roughly 300,000 distinct CDR3 sequences; 15% to 20% are singletons. Sequencing was done on a sample of PBMCs or a T cell subset sorted from them (not recorded which). Every receptor here comes from a man between 18 and 29 years old who had mild COVID-19 (a few samples of this study predate the infection). Cell type and time point are not known.

In DNA, the CDR3 is TGTGCCAGCGGCGTCGATTCTCTTTCCTACGAGCAGTACGTC. It encodes CASGVDSLSYEQYV. The rearrangement joins TRBV7-9 to TRBJ2-7; D gene unclear. Germline CDR1 reads SEHNR; CDR2 reads FQNEAQ (reference sequence). The V and J ends lost 8 bases and 1 base respectively, with 15 bases between them. This CDR3 contains 14 residues.

V and J are TRBV2 and TRBJ2-1, with TRBD1 identical over 7 bases. Germline loops: CDR1 SNHLY, CDR2 FYNNEI. V was clipped by 8 bases and J by 1 base; unmatched bases: 11. This CDR3 is 16 amino acids long. CDR3 sequence (DNA): TGTGCCAGCCGTGCGAAAACAGGGGAGTCCTACAATGAGCAGTTCTTC. As protein: CASRAKTGESYNEQFF. Full variable domain (remainder filled in from reference TRBV2 and TRBJ2-1): EPEVTQTPSHQVTQMGQEVILRCVPISNHLYFYWYRQILGQKVEFLVSFYNNEISEKSEIFDDQFSVERPDGSNFTLKIRSTKLEDSAMYFCASRAKTGESYNEQFFGPGTRLTVL.

The chain recombines TRBV30 with TRBJ2-3; TRBD1 might be the D (6 bases). Germline loops: CDR1 GTSNPN, CDR2 SVGIG (reference sequence). Trimming took off 4 bases at V and 1 base at J, with 9 bases between the two ends. The CDR3 runs to 13 residues. The CDR3 region has the DNA TGTGCCTGGAAGTGGACAGGCACAGATACGCAGTATTTT. It is translated as CAWKWTGTDTQYF.

The chain uses TRBV24-1 and TRBJ2-5, with 7 nucleotides matching TRBD1. V lost 4 bases and J lost 2; bases outside the gene matches: 12. Looked up from germline, CDR1 is KGHDR and CDR2 is SFDVKD. CDR3 length: 17 residues. CDR3 bases: TGTGCCACCAGTGACTCCGGTCAGGACAGGCTACAAGAGACCCAGTACTTC. Protein sequence: CATSDSGQDRLQETQYF.

This clonotype was counted between two and nine times. The rearrangement joins TRBV7-6 to TRBJ2-2; 7 positions agree with TRBD2. The length of the CDR3 is 16 residues. After removal of 5 bases from V and 7 bases from J, the junction contained 13 bases not matched to a gene. Germline V gene lookup returns CDR1 SGHVS and CDR2 FNYEAQ. CDR3 DNA: TGTGCCAGCAGCCCCGTAAGCGGGGCTGGTGGCGGGGAGCTGTTTTTT. It is translated as CASSPVSGAGGGELFF.

This rearrangement joins TRBV7-9 to TRBJ1-2; 9 nucleotides align to TRBD1. J lost 8 bases, V lost 5 bases, and 9 bases had no gene match. This CDR3 contains 14 residues. Germline V lookup: CDR1 SEHNR, CDR2 FQNEAQ (reference sequence). CDR3 region: CASSAGTGYGGYTF. Written as DNA, the CDR3 is TGTGCCAGCAGCGCCGGGACAGGGTACGGCGGCTACACCTTC.

This clonotype has only a few counts. The chain couples TRBV7-2 to TRBJ1-2; 7 bases align to TRBD1. Germline CDR1 SGHTA, CDR2 FQGNSA. The CDR3 loop spans 15 amino acids. V trimming: 4 bases; J trimming: 5 bases; junction bases outside the gene matches: 10. Written as DNA, the CDR3 is TGTGCCAGCAGCTCTCTGGACAGGATTTGGTATGGCTACACCTTC. Its protein product is CASSSLDRIWYGYTF. Drawing the rest from reference TRBV7-2 and TRBJ1-2, the complete variable domain is GAGVSQSPSNKVTEKGKDVELRCDPISGHTALYWYRQSLGQGLEFLIYFQGNSAPDKSGLPSDRFSAERTGGSVSTLTIQRTQQEDSAVYLCASSSLDRIWYGYTFGSGTRLTVV.

This clonotype was seen ten or more times. The chain is built from TRBV4-1 and TRBJ2-2; D unclear. Trimming shortened V by 6 bases and J by 0 bases, and 8 bases separated the two germline ends. The CDR3 is 14 residues long. CDR1 is MGHRA, CDR2 YSYEKL, per germline. The chain's CDR3 is CASRAGANTGELFF. The CDR3 DNA sequence: TGCGCCAGCAGAGCTGGGGCGAACACCGGGGAGCTGTTTTTT.

This chain uses TRBV5-1 with TRBJ2-3; D is unresolved. The CDR3 length is 13 residues. CDR1 and CDR2 from the germline V gene are SGHRS and YFSETQ. V was shortened by 4 bases and J by 0 bases, with 6 bases between the two germline ends. The CDR3 reads CASSHTSTDTQYF. The CDR3 DNA follows: TGCGCCAGCAGCCACACCAGCACAGATACGCAGTATTTT.

This clonotype was found once. Since a much larger clone is just one base distant, this may be a read error. The gene calls are TRBV7-9 and TRBJ2-5, with D perhaps TRBD1 (5 bases). Germline-derived CDR1 and CDR2 are SEHNR and FQNEAQ (reference sequence). V gave up 5 bases and J gave up 4 bases, with 17 bases separating them. This CDR3 comprises 15 residues. In DNA, the CDR3 is TGTGCCAGCAGCCTCGTCCTCGGGCAGGGAGAGACCCAGTACTTC. Its translation is CASSLVLGQGETQYF.

The chain joins TRBV12-3 or TRBV12-4 to TRBJ2-1, with D hard to call. This CDR3 contains 13 residues. The germline V and J ends were trimmed by 6 bases and 4 bases, with 10 bases remaining between them. CDR3 bases: TGTGCCAGCAGGACTTTCAGGTACAATGAGCAGTTCTTC. Residues: CASRTFRYNEQFF.

This chain joins TRBV4-3 and TRBJ2-7, with 7 positions matching TRBD1. Trimming cost V 9 bases and J 3 bases; bases outside gene matches: 8. Germline CDR1 reads LGHNA; CDR2 reads YSLEER. This CDR3 has 13 residues. CDR3 coding DNA: TGCGCCAGTTCCCGGGACAGAGACTACGAGCAGTACTTC. It translates to CASSRDRDYEQYF.

This clonotype came up a few times. This chain connects TRBV5-6 to TRBJ2-3, with TRBD1 identical over 7 bases. CDR3 length: 13 amino acids. V trimming: 4 bases; J trimming: 6 bases; junction bases outside the gene matches: 5. Germline V CDR1 and CDR2: SGHDT, YYEEEE. The CDR3 nucleotides read TGTGCCAGCAGCACCGGGACAGCGGATACGCAGTATTTT. Its protein is CASSTGTADTQYF.

This clonotype appeared many times. The genes are TRBV7-9 and TRBJ2-5; D may be TRBD1 (7 bases). The V end was cut by 2 bases, the J end by 2 bases, with 9 bases between. The CDR3 consists of 14 residues. Germline loops: CDR1 SEHNR, CDR2 FQNEAQ (reference sequence). The CDR3 reads CASSLSGGQETQYF. The CDR3 DNA is TGTGCCAGCAGCTTATCAGGGGGGCAAGAGACCCAGTACTTC. Drawing the rest from reference TRBV7-9 and TRBJ2-5, the complete variable domain is DTGVSQNPRHKITKRGQNVTFRCDPISEHNRLYWYRQTLGQGPEFLTYFQNEAQLEKSRLLSDRFSAERPKGSFSTLEIQRTEQGDSAMYLCASSLSGGQETQYFGPGTRLLVL.

Many counts were recorded for this clonotype. The J gene is TRBJ1-6, the V gene TRBV15; no definite D call. The germline V gene has CDR1 LNHNV and CDR2 YYDKDF (reference sequence). CDR3 size: 12 residues. Trimming shortened V by 0 bases and J by 9 bases, and 3 bases separated the two germline ends. CDR3: CATSRDLSPLHF. Written as DNA, the CDR3 is TGTGCCACCAGCAGAGATCTTTCACCCCTCCACTTT. The variable domain in full, completed from reference TRBV15 and TRBJ1-6, reads DAMVIQNPRYQVTQFGKPVTLSCSQTLNHNVMYWYQQKSSQAPKLLFHYYDKDFNNEADTPDNFQSRRPNTSFCFLDIRSPGLGDTAMYLCATSRDLSPLHFGNGTRLTVT.

This clonotype was seen more than once but under ten times. Mismatch with germline at one junction end may stem from a read error. The V call is TRBV6-6, the J call TRBJ1-6; D is undetermined. CDR3 length equals 18 residues. Germline-derived CDR1 and CDR2 are MNHNY and SVGAGI (reference sequence). CDR3 nucleotide sequence: TGTGCCAGCAGCTACTCTCCGGGCCAAGACCCGGACAATTCACCCCTCCACTTT. Its translation: CASSYSPGQDPDNSPLHF.

The CDR3 reads CASSEPYRYTGELFF. Here the CDR3 DNA reads TGTGCCAGCAGTGAACCGTACCGATACACCGGGGAGCTGTTTTTT. This chain connects TRBV6-1 to TRBJ2-2; no clear D. Germline V lookup: CDR1 MNHNS, CDR2 SASEGT. The germline V and J ends were trimmed by 2 bases and 3 bases, with 10 bases remaining between them. CDR3 length: 15 amino acids.

The sample holds a few counts of this clonotype. The chain joins TRBV21-1 to TRBJ2-7. TRBV21-1 represents a pseudogene. CDR3 size: 11 residues. The CDR3 sequence is CASSKDSGQYV. The CDR3 nucleotides are TGTGCCAGCAGCAAAGACTCGGGGCAGTACGTC.